This T cell receptor beta chain was recorded in a study of T cells after yellow fever vaccination. Study-wide findings and caveats: After the booster, approximately 95% of CD4 and more than 85% of CD8 primary-response clones were re-detected.

The CDR3 spans 14 residues. Trimming removed 5 bases at V and 8 bases at J, with 16 bases between. CDR1 and CDR2 from the germline V gene are SGHNT and YYREEE (reference sequence). Note on this clonotype: No antigen is known for it.

They built TCR cDNA with 5'RACE template switching, a step that put in a universal primer site and UMIs. TCRdb re-called the 5' RACE reads through MiXCR, storing one row per CDR3 protein. The sample has approximately 300,000 distinct CDR3 sequences, 6.8% seen once. The source material was PBMCs, sampled about 41 days after the first yellow fever vaccination. The TCR sequence derives from a man aged 18 to 29 who received the YFV17D yellow fever vaccine. The chain uses TRBV5-4 and TRBJ1-4; tentative D call: TRBD1 (6 bases). CDR3 in DNA: TGTGCCAGCAGGCGTACAGGGTTTGGGGAAAAACTGTTTTTT. This gives the protein CASRRTGFGEKLFF.